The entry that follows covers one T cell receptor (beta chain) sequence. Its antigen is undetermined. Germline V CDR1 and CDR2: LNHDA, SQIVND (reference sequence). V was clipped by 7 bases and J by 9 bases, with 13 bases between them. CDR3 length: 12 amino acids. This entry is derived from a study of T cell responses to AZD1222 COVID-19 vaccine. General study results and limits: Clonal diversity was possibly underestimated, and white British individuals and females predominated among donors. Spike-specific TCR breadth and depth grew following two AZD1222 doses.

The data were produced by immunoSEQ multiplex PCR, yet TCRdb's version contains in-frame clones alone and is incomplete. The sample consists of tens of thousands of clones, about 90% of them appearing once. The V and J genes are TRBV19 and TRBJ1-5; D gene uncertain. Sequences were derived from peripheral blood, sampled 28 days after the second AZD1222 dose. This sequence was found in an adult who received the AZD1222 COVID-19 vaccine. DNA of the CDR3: TGTGCCAGTACCACGGGTGTCGGGCCCCAGCATTTT. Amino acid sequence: CASTTGVGPQHF. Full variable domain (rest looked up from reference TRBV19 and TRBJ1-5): DGGITQSPKYLFRKEGQNVTLSCEQNLNHDAMYWYRQDPGQGLRLIYYSQIVNDFQKGDIAEGYSVSREKKESFPLTVTSAQKNPTAFYLCASTTGVGPQHFGDGTRLSIL.